This T cell receptor beta chain was obtained from a study of T cell clones after liver transplantation. Study context: Post-transplant blood was tracked for graft-donor-reactive T cell clones identified in a pre-transplant mixed lymphocyte reaction. Three of the eight recipients were HCV-positive; the rest had non-autoimmune, non-viral transplant indications.

Whole-study results and caveats: Post-transplant, graft-donor-reactive CD4 TCRbeta sequences in blood dropped significantly in 5 of 8 subjects.

In its sample, this clone was seen once. The antigen is unknown. TCRdb keeps only in-frame clones here, not all; method: immunoSEQ multiplex PCR. The data hold some 45,000 clones, with about 86% observed a single time. This sample comprised CD4+ T cells from blood, obtained 24 months after liver transplant. The TCR comes from a human patient who received a liver transplant. The graft donor may be the source of some T cells.

CDR3 protein: CASSPGGRGNSTNEKLFF. The CDR3 nucleotides read TGCGCCAGCAGCCCGGGGGGCAGAGGGAATTCCACTAATGAAAAACTGTTTTTT. The rearrangement links TRBV4-3 to TRBJ1-4, with D possibly being TRBD1 (6 bases). CDR1 and CDR2 from the germline V gene are LGHNA and YSLEER. The CDR3 sequence is 18 residues long. V gave up 4 bases and J gave up 2 bases, with 20 bases separating them.